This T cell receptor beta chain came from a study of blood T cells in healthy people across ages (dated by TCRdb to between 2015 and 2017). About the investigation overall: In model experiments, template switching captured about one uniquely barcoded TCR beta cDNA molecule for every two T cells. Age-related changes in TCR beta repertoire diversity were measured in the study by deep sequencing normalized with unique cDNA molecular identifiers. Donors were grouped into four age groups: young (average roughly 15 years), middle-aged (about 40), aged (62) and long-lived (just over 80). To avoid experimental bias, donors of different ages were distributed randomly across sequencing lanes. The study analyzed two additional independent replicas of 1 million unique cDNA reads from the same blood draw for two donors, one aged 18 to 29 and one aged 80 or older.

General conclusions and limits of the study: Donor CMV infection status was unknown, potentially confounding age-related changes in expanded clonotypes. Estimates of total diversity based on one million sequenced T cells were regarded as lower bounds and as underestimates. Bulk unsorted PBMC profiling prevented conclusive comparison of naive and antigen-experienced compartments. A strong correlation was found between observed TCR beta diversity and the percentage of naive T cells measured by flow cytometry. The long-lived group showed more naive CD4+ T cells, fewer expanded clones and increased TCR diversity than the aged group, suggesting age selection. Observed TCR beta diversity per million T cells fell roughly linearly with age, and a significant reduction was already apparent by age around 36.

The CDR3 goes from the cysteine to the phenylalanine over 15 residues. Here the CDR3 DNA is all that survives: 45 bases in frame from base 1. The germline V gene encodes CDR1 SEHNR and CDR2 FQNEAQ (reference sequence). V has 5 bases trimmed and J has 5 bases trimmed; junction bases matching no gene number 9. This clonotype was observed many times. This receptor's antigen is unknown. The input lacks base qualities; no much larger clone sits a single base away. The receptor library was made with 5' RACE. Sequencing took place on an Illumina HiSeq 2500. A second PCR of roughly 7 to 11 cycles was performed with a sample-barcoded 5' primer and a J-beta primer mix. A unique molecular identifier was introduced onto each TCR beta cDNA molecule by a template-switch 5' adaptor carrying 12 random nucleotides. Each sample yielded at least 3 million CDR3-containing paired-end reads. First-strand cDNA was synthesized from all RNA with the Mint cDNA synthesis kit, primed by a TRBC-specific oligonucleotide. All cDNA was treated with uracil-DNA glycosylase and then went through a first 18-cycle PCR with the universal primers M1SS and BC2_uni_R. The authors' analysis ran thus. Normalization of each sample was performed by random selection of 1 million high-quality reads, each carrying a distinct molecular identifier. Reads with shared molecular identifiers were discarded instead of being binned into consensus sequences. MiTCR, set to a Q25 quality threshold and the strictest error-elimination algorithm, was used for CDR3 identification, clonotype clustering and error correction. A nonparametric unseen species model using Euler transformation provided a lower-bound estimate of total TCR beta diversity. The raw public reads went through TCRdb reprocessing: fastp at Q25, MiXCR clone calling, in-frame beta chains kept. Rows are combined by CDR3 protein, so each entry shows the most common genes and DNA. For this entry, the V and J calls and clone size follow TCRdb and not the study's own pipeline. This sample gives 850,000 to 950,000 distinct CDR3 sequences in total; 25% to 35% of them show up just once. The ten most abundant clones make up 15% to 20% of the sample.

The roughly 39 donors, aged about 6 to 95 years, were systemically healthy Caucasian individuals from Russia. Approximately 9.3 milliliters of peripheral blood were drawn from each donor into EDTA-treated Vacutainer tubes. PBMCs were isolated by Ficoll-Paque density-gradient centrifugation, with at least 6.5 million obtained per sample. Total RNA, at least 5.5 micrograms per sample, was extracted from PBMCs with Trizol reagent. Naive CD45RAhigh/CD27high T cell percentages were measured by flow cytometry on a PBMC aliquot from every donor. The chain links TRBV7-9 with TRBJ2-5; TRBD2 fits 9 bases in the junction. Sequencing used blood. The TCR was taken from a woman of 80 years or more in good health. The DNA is TGTGCCAGCAGCGTAGGCGGGGGGGCCGGGGAGACCCAGTACTTC. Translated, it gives CASSVGGGAGETQYF.